The 6 T cell receptor beta chains presented below share a single source sample, sequenced in a study of T cell responses to AZD1222 COVID-19 vaccine. The repertoire was sequenced with immunoSEQ multiplex PCR; TCRdb's copy has only in-frame clones and lacks some. Of roughly 140,000 clones listed, 88% are singletons. Sample: peripheral blood, taken on day 0 of AZD1222 vaccination. The receptor source for this set is an adult in good health.

The V and J genes are TRBV19 and TRBJ2-1, with 10 bases matching TRBD2. V lost 4 bases to trimming and J lost 4 bases; unmatched junction nucleotides: 4. The CDR3 sequence is 15 residues long. The germline V gene encodes CDR1 LNHDA and CDR2 SQIVND (reference sequence). The CDR3 sequence is CASSRRTSGYNEQFF. The CDR3 region has the DNA TGTGCCAGTAGTAGGAGGACTAGCGGATACAATGAGCAGTTCTTC.

This clone was observed a handful of times. The chain is built from TRBV7-2 and TRBJ1-1; D is undetermined. V lost 5 bases, J lost 6 bases, and 16 bases lay in between. This CDR3 has 14 amino acids. The germline CDR1 and CDR2 sequences are SGHTA and FQGNSA. The DNA for the CDR3 is TGTGCCAGCAGCATACGGCGGGGAAACGCTGAAGCTTTCTTT. Its translation is CASSIRRGNAEAFF.

The chain joins TRBV6-2 or TRBV6-3 to TRBJ2-1; TRBD2 agrees at 13 bases. Trimming cost V 0 bases and J 8 bases; bases outside gene matches: 1. Germline lookup yields CDR1 MNHEY and CDR2 SVGEGT. The CDR3 is made up of 15 amino acids. The CDR3, as DNA: TGTGCCAGCAGTTACTCGGGACTAGCGGGGTATGAGCAGTTCTTC. Translation: CASSYSGLAGYEQFF.

This chain connects TRBV29-1 to TRBJ1-1; no clear D gene. The CDR3 extends over 13 amino acids. In germline, CDR1 is SQVTM, CDR2 ANQGSEA. The ends were cut back, 8 bases at V and 3 bases at J, with 16 bases in the middle. The CDR3 spells CSLRNSGDTEAFF. Here the CDR3 DNA reads TGCAGCCTCCGAAATAGTGGGGACACTGAAGCTTTCTTT.

This chain connects TRBV27 to TRBJ1-5; the D gene is possibly TRBD1 (6 bases). Germline V gene data show CDR1 as MNHEY and CDR2 as SMNVEV (reference sequence). V lost 5 bases and J 4 bases, leaving 12 bases between the germline ends. CDR3 size: 14 residues. This CDR3 is CASSPRGGNQPQHF. CDR3 coding DNA: TGTGCCAGCAGTCCAAGGGGGGGTAATCAGCCCCAGCATTTT.

The V gene is TRBV3-1 (or the pseudogene TRBV3-2), the J gene TRBJ1-1; 8 bases fit TRBD1. The CDR3 is 12 amino acids. Germline V CDR1 and CDR2: LGHDT, YNNKEL (reference sequence). Unmatched junction bases numbered 2, after V lost 1 base and J lost 10 bases. The chain's CDR3 is CASSQVTGGAFF. The CDR3 nucleotides are TGTGCCAGCAGCCAAGTAACAGGGGGAGCTTTCTTT.